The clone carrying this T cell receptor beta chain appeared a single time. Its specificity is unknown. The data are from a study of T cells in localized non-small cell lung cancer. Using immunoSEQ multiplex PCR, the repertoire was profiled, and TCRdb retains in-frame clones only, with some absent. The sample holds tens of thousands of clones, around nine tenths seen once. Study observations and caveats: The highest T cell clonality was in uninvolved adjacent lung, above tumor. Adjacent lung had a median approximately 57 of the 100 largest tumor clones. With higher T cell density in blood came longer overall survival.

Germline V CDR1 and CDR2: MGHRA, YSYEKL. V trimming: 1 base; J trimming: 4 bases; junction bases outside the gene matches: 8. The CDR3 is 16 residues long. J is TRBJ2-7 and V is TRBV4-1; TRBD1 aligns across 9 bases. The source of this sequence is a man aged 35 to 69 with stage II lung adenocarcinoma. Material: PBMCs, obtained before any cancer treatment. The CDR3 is CASSQVLGGQGYEQYF. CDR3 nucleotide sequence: TGCGCCAGCAGCCAAGTACTAGGGGGACAGGGTTACGAGCAGTACTTC.